The present entry profiles one T cell receptor beta chain with its context. As yet, its antigen is unknown. V lost 2 bases, J lost 0 bases, and 9 bases lay in between. Germline V lookup: CDR1 SGHDT, CDR2 YYEEEE. The CDR3 is made up of 15 amino acids. With 60 Vbeta and 13 Jbeta primers, the PCR was carried out. Measured with immunoSEQ multiplex PCR; TCRdb has only the in-frame clones, and not every one. The sample holds 100,000 to 150,000 clones, 70% to 85% seen once. The data are from a study of cytomegalovirus exposure and HLA in healthy donors. Study-level results: In an earlier analysis, about 87% or about 30%: the productive usage of most TCR beta V segments.

The rearrangement links TRBV5-6 to TRBJ1-3; D is unresolved. The clonotype was recovered from a boy under 18 in good health and CMV-seronegative. Material for sequencing was PBMCs. CDR3 residues: CASSLNRPSGNTIYF. The CDR3 DNA is TGTGCCAGCAGCTTAAACAGACCCTCTGGAAACACCATATATTTT.